This T cell receptor (beta chain) stems from a study of cytotoxic CD8 clonotypes in ibrutinib-treated CLL. Study information: Within the patient group, under 12 were relapsed/refractory and approximately 16 treatment-naive, and 17 were IGHV unmutated.

Germline lookup yields CDR1 SGHDT and CDR2 YYEEEE. V lost 6 bases and J lost 3; bases outside the gene matches: 12. The CDR3 has 16 residues. A word on this clone: Its antigen remains unidentified.

Only in-frame clones appear in the TCRdb table, and some are missing; sequencing was by immunoSEQ multiplex PCR. The sample records tens of thousands of clones, approximately 48% being singletons. The study's findings and limits: The study found public clonotypes uncommon, contracting or stable on treatment. Increased clonality at ibrutinib response gave way to a return toward baseline at progression. Researchers report that baseline clonality outpaced age-matched healthy donors and tracked circulating CD8+ T-cell counts.

V usage is TRBV5-6 and J usage is TRBJ1-1; 9 bases line up with TRBD1. This TCR was sampled from a human donor with chronic lymphocytic leukemia. The sequenced sample was PBMCs, obtained before ibrutinib treatment. The CDR3 is CASTPGTGQGDTEAFF. Written as DNA, the CDR3 is TGTGCCAGCACCCCCGGGACGGGACAGGGCGACACTGAAGCTTTCTTT.